This T cell receptor beta chain was recovered during a study of human T cells and chemical hapten exposure. About the study: Doses of diphenylcyclopropenone went to the patients' scalps weekly throughout the approximately 22-week study.

Study-wide results and limits: Significantly greater numbers of large CDR3 similarity clusters came from expanded TCRs than from controls.

The CDR3 contains 18 residues. V was cut by 5 bases and J by 2 bases, with 25 bases left in between. From germline, CDR1 is SGHAT and CDR2 FQNNGV. Noted time point: patch test 1, 2 weeks after DPC sensitization. As for treatment: therapeutic diphenylcyclopropenone sensitization with weekly scalp DPC. Total RNA was extracted from unfractionated whole blood. TCRdb independently ran MiXCR on the RACE reads; one entry per CDR3 protein. The sample has about 360,000 distinct CDR3 sequences, approximately 5.1% seen once; the top ten hold around 2.3%. This clonotype turned up a few times. Its antigen is not identified.

Sequenced material: whole blood, taken in connection with sensitization to the hapten diphenylcyclopropenone (DPC). This sequence originates from a woman aged 50 to 60 with alopecia areata. Some clones in this sample may be carry-over from other donors' samples. The chain recombines TRBV11-2 with TRBJ2-7; D possibly corresponds to TRBD2 (6 bases). CDR3 sequence reads: CASSTLGIIPGGAYEQYF. CDR3 bases: TGTGCCAGCAGCACACTAGGAATAATCCCCGGAGGGGCCTACGAGCAGTACTTC. The variable domain in full, completed from reference TRBV11-2 and TRBJ2-7, reads EAGVAQSPRYKIIEKRQSVAFWCNPISGHATLYWYQQILGQGPKLLIQFQNNGVVDDSQLPKDRFSAERLKGVDSTLKIQPAKLEDSAVYLCASSTLGIIPGGAYEQYFGPGTRLTVT.